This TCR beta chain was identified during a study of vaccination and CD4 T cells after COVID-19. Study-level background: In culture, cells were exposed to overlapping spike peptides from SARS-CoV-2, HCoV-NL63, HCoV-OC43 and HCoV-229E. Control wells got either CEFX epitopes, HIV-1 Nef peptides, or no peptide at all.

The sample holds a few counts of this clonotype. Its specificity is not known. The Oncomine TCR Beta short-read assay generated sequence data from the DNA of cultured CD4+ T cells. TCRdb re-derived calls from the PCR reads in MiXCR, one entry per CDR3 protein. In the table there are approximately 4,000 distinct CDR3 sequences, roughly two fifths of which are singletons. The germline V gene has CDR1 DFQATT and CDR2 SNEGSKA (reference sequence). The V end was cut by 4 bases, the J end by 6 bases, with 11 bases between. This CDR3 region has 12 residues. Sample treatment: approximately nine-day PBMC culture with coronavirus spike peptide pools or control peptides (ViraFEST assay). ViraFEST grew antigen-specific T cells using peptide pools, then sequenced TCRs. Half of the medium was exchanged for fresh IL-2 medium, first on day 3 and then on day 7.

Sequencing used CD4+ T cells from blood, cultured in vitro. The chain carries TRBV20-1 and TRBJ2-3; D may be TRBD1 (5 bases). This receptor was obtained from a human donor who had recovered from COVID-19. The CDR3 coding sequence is TGCAGTGCTACCTACTACAGGGATACGCAGTATTTT. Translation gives CSATYYRDTQYF.